These T cell receptor beta chains were read from a single sample in a study of cytomegalovirus exposure and HLA in healthy donors. Produced via immunoSEQ multiplex PCR; TCRdb's table is partial and in-frame only. The sample has some 150,000 clones, 88% seen once; the top ten hold 6.5% to 8.5%. The sample comprised PBMCs. The receptors come from a woman aged 18-29 years in good health and CMV-seropositive. Both conserved end residues are part of each CDR3.

TRBV25-1	TRBJ1-1	CASKGAGTEAFF
TRBV7-2	TRBJ2-1	CASSTLAGGHNEQFF
TRBV5-1	TRBJ2-2	CASSPGTGGLGELFF
TRBV6-1	TRBJ2-7	CASSESGTGSYEQYF
TRBV27	TRBJ1-3	CASSSQTTSGNTIYF
TRBV27	TRBJ1-2	CATLSDGYTF
TRBV28	TRBJ1-6	CASSPGQGVSPLHF
TRBV7-2	TRBJ1-2	CASSLRTGGDYGYTF
TRBV6-1	TRBJ2-7	CASSGGLAIGEQYF
TRBV19	TRBJ2-7	CASSIEGGRYEQYF
TRBV9	TRBJ1-2	CASSGQTGTPYGYTF
TRBV30	TRBJ1-2	CAWKGPSYGYTF
TRBV7-2	TRBJ2-3	CASSQGRASGNTDTQYF
TRBV5-1	TRBJ2-7	CASSLETGRRGEQYF
TRBV18	TRBJ1-1	CASSPPDRGYTTEAFF
TRBV6-5	TRBJ1-1	CASTLGQGSNTEAFF
TRBV18	TRBJ1-1	CASSQEFEAFF
TRBV4-3	TRBJ2-3	CASSPRQGPDTQYF
TRBV10-3	TRBJ1-6	CAIRGDRAISPLHF
TRBV5-1	TRBJ2-1	CASSLTGGKRGNEQFF
TRBV5-1	TRBJ1-6	CASSLQDGHSPLHF
TRBV10-3	TRBJ1-6	CAISGTVNSPLHF
TRBV27	TRBJ2-7	CASSLFPGTPTSVYEQYF
TRBV28	TRBJ1-2	CASSFDRGGRGYTF
TRBV30	TRBJ2-1	CAWSVWARDRVYNEQFF
TRBV6-6	TRBJ2-1	CASSLDTHNEQFF
TRBV7-9	TRBJ2-7	CASRGPRTSASYEQYF
TRBV6-5	TRBJ1-2	CASSYDRGRDGYTF
TRBV6-6	TRBJ2-5	CASSFDREETQYF
TRBV2	TRBJ1-1	CASSMTGRGTEAFF
TRBV4-1	TRBJ1-5	CASSHLKTGSQPQHF
TRBV2	TRBJ2-5	CASRDTGWEETQYF
TRBV4-1	TRBJ1-1	CASSQGGKAFF
TRBV27	TRBJ1-1	CASSFRVGGTEAFF
TRBV16	TRBJ2-7	CASSLQGTYEQYF
TRBV30	TRBJ1-1	CAWTNRDRGKGTEAFF
TRBV5-1	TRBJ2-6	CASSGGRSGANVLTF
TRBV6-4	TRBJ2-3	CASSPGQADSDTQYF
TRBV2	TRBJ1-2	CASSEAQGTGYTF
TRBV28	TRBJ1-5	CASSLRGGNQPQHF
TRBV30	TRBJ2-7	CAWSTASRETGKEYF
TRBV7-3	TRBJ2-3	CASSTGLLGDTQYF
TRBV4-1	TRBJ1-3	CASSQVWDRGPGNTIYF
TRBV19	TRBJ2-7	CASSLGLAGTYEQYF
TRBV30	TRBJ1-6	CAWRGRERYNSPLHF
TRBV9	TRBJ2-7	CASSGGTGEDYEQYF
TRBV19	TRBJ2-7	CASSSRDRGYEQYF
TRBV6-1	TRBJ2-7	CAILATSSYEQYF